Below are 32 T cell receptor beta chains sequenced from a single sample in a study of T cell changes during pregnancy in multiple sclerosis. This table comes from immunoSEQ multiplex PCR, and its TCRdb copy is limited to in-frame clones, with some not included. Of 90,000 or so clones detected, approximately 90% appear once; the ten largest clones hold 1.5% to 2%. Sequenced material: peripheral blood, taken in the first trimester of pregnancy. The receptors stem from a female donor in good health, enrolled as a control in a pregnancy study.

The chain couples TRBV10-2 to TRBJ2-1; 11 bases agree with TRBD1. The germline V gene has CDR1 WSHSY and CDR2 SAAADI. The CDR3 contains 15 residues. V dropped 6 bases and J dropped 8; count of bases not matched to a gene: 9. The CDR3 DNA follows: TGCGCCAGCAGCTCCGGGACAGGGGGTCGCGATGAGCAGTTCTTC. Translated: CASSSGTGGRDEQFF.

The rearrangement links TRBV28 to TRBJ2-2, with 7 nucleotides matching TRBD2. The CDR3 spans 17 residues. V was pared by 6 bases and J by 7 bases, with 17 bases of the junction left unmatched. Germline V lookup: CDR1 MDHEN, CDR2 SYDVKM. The CDR3 is CASSLPRQGGGDGELFF. CDR3 bases: TGTGCCAGCAGCTTACCCCGGCAGGGCGGGGGAGACGGGGAGCTGTTTTTT.

The CDR3 nucleotides are TGTGCCAGCAGTCACGTACAGGGTCCGAACACTGAAGCTTTCTTT. Protein sequence: CASSHVQGPNTEAFF. V gene TRBV6-5 combines with J gene TRBJ1-1; D might be TRBD1 (6 bases). CDR3 length: 15 amino acids. The germline V gene encodes CDR1 MNHEY and CDR2 SVGAGI. Trimming shortened V by 5 bases and J by 1 base, and 14 bases separated the two germline ends.

The chain couples TRBV19 to TRBJ1-2, with D perhaps matching TRBD1 (6 bases). Germline values: CDR1 LNHDA, CDR2 SQIVND (reference sequence). The ends were cut back, 4 bases at V and 3 bases at J, with 12 bases in the middle. CDR3 size: 14 residues. The CDR3 here is CASSTTGNDYGYTF. The CDR3 DNA reads as TGTGCCAGTAGTACCACAGGGAACGACTATGGCTACACCTTC.

The chain is built from TRBV7-3 and TRBJ2-5; the match to TRBD1 covers 7 bases. Germline V gene data show CDR1 as SGHTA and CDR2 as FQGTGA. The CDR3 runs to 17 residues. V lost 0 bases and J lost 3; bases outside the gene matches: 10. Written as DNA, the CDR3 is TGTGCCAGCAGCTTAACCAGGGGGACACTACAGGAAGAGACCCAGTACTTC. Protein sequence: CASSLTRGTLQEETQYF.

With respect to this clone: Other DNA sequences from this sample encode an identical CDR3 as well. The chain has TRBV19 and TRBJ1-6; D remains unclear. The CDR3 has 16 residues. V lost 2 bases and J 0 bases, leaving 8 bases between the germline ends. Germline V gives CDR1 LNHDA, CDR2 SQIVND (reference sequence). The CDR3 DNA is TGTGCCAGTAGTATATCGTGGAGCTCCTATAATTCACCCCTCCACTTT. It is translated as CASSISWSSYNSPLHF.

This rearrangement joins TRBV5-1 to TRBJ1-1, with TRBD1 matching 12 bases. Germline trimming cut 3 bases from V and 11 bases from J; bases unmatched to any gene: 11. CDR1 and CDR2 (germline): SGHRS, YFSETQ. CDR3 length: 15 residues. CDR3 in DNA: TGCGCCAGCAGCTCCCGAACCGGGACAGGGGGCTGGGCTTTCTTT. It specifies CASSSRTGTGGWAFF. Together with reference TRBV5-1 and TRBJ1-1, the CDR3 gives the full variable domain: KAGVTQTPRYLIKTRGQQVTLSCSPISGHRSVSWYQQTPGQGLQFLFEYFSETQRNKGNFPGRFSGRQFSNSRSEMNVSTLELGDSALYLCASSSRTGTGGWAFFGQGTRLTVV.

This chain connects TRBV11-1 to TRBJ1-5; D is perhaps TRBD1 (5 bases). Deletions cut 5 bases from V and 6 bases from J, with 11 bases between. The CDR3 has 13 residues. Looked up from germline, CDR1 is SGHAT and CDR2 is FQDESV (reference sequence). Here the CDR3 DNA reads TGTGCCAGCAGCGTTCAGGGAGGTCAGCCCCAGCATTTT. This gives the protein CASSVQGGQPQHF.

The genes are TRBV5-1 and TRBJ2-1; perhaps TRBD1 as D (5 bases). This CDR3 has 13 amino acids. V was cut by 5 bases and J by 9 bases, with 15 bases left in between. Per the germline V gene, CDR1 is SGHRS and CDR2 is YFSETQ. In nucleotides, the CDR3 is TGCGCCAGCAGGCTGCAGGGTCCCCCTGAGCAGTTCTTC. Translated: CASRLQGPPEQFF.

The rearrangement links TRBV6-1 to TRBJ2-3, with 11 nucleotides matching TRBD2. The J segment lost 4 bases and the V segment lost 5 bases, leaving 5 bases of the junction unmatched. This CDR3 contains 15 residues. Germline V gene sequence: CDR1 MNHNS, CDR2 SASEGT. CDR3 nucleotide sequence: TGTGCCAGCAGTTTTACTAGCGGGGGCCCAGATACGCAGTATTTT. Its translation: CASSFTSGGPDTQYF.

The chain uses TRBV28 and TRBJ1-3; D not resolved. The CDR3 consists of 14 residues. The V and J ends lost 5 bases and 4 bases respectively, with 12 bases between them. The germline gives CDR1 MDHEN, CDR2 SYDVKM. CDR3 nucleotides: TGTGCCAGCAGTATCTCGTCGGTGGGAAACACCATATATTTT. Translating it yields CASSISSVGNTIYF.

The chain links TRBV11-3 to TRBJ2-3; D is uncertain. Trimming took 1 base from V and 3 from J, leaving 11 bases between them. The CDR3 sequence is 15 residues long. CDR1 is SGHNT and CDR2 is YENEEA in the germline V gene. CDR3 sequence reads: CASSLGSDTTDTQYF. The CDR3 nucleotides are TGTGCCAGCAGCTTAGGGTCCGACACGACAGATACGCAGTATTTT. Full variable domain (rest looked up from reference TRBV11-3 and TRBJ2-3): EAGVVQSPRYKIIEKKQPVAFWCNPISGHNTLYWYLQNLGQGPELLIRYENEEAVDDSQLPKDRFSAERLKGVDSTLKIQPAELGDSAVYLCASSLGSDTTDTQYFGPGTRLTVL.

The rearrangement joins TRBV2 to TRBJ2-3; TRBD2 might be the D (7 bases). The V end lost 6 bases, the J end lost 5 bases, and 21 bases lay between the germline ends. The CDR3 spans 16 residues. The germline CDR1 and CDR2 sequences are SNHLY and FYNNEI. DNA of the CDR3: TGTGCCAGCAGAGATAGACTAGCCCAAGGGGGAGATACGCAGTATTTT. Amino acids: CASRDRLAQGGDTQYF.

The rearrangement uses TRBV27 and TRBJ2-3; D uncertain. The CDR3 spans 11 residues. The germline gives CDR1 MNHEY, CDR2 SMNVEV (reference sequence). V was cut by 10 bases and J by 6 bases, with 11 bases left in between. The chain's CDR3 is CATHRSDTQYF. The DNA of the CDR3 is TGTGCCACCCATCGAAGCGATACGCAGTATTTT.

The chain employs TRBV2 and TRBJ1-2, with 8 positions matching TRBD1. The CDR3 runs 14 residues. Germline V gene sequence: CDR1 SNHLY, CDR2 FYNNEI. V lost 5 bases, J lost 1 base, and 3 bases stayed unmatched. CDR3: CASSSTGDNYGYTF. The CDR3 coding sequence is TGTGCCAGCAGTTCGACAGGGGATAACTATGGCTACACCTTC.

The chain recombines TRBV15 with TRBJ1-5, with D possibly matching TRBD1 (6 bases). CDR1 is LNHNV and CDR2 is YYDKDF in the germline V gene (reference sequence). Trimming removed 0 bases at V and 2 bases at J, with 11 bases between. There are 16 residues in the CDR3. CDR3 bases: TGTGCCACCAGCAGAGATTGGACAGCGGGCAATCAGCCCCAGCATTTT. Its translation is CATSRDWTAGNQPQHF.

The chain combines TRBV11-2 with TRBJ1-1; D ambiguous. The CDR3 covers 14 residues. Germline V gene data show CDR1 as SGHAT and CDR2 as FQNNGV. The V gene lost 3 bases and the J gene lost 1 base, with 9 bases spanning the gap. CDR3 bases: TGTGCCAGCAGCTTCACGGGTGGGAACACTGAAGCTTTCTTT. Its translation is CASSFTGGNTEAFF.

The count of this clone is one. This chain links TRBV7-2 with TRBJ2-2, with a tentative D call TRBD2 (5 bases). V dropped 1 base and J dropped 6 bases, with 18 bases sitting between them. This CDR3 region has 17 residues. The germline CDR1 and CDR2 sequences are SGHTA and FQGNSA. The CDR3 nucleotides are TGTGCCAGCAGCTTAGGGGCCCTAGCTAGGCGGGCCGGGGAGCTGTTTTTT. This codes for CASSLGALARRAGELFF. Complete variable domain (other parts from reference TRBV7-2 and TRBJ2-2): GAGVSQSPSNKVTEKGKDVELRCDPISGHTALYWYRQSLGQGLEFLIYFQGNSAPDKSGLPSDRFSAERTGGSVSTLTIQRTQQEDSAVYLCASSLGALARRAGELFFGEGSRLTVL.

This chain links TRBV4-3 with TRBJ2-1, with 7 bases lining up with TRBD2. The trim removed 1 base at V and 3 bases at J, leaving 6 bases unmatched. Germline assignment: CDR1 LGHNA and CDR2 YSLEER. This CDR3 is 16 amino acids long. The DNA of the CDR3 is TGCGCCAGCAGCCAAGTTACGGGGGGAGGCTACAATGAGCAGTTCTTC. Residues: CASSQVTGGGYNEQFF.

V usage is TRBV4-3 and J usage is TRBJ1-4; no definite D call. Trimming took off 3 bases at V and 5 bases at J, with 19 bases between the two ends. There are 17 residues in the CDR3. The germline CDR1 and CDR2 sequences are LGHNA and YSLEER. The CDR3 here is CASSQTFAGKGNEKLFF. The CDR3 nucleotides read TGCGCCAGCAGCCAGACTTTCGCGGGCAAGGGCAATGAAAAACTGTTTTTT.

This chain connects TRBV4-1 to TRBJ1-2, with 9 bases fitting TRBD1. After removal of 2 bases from V and 5 bases from J, the junction contained 3 bases not matched to a gene. The CDR3 length is 14 residues. Germline values: CDR1 MGHRA, CDR2 YSYEKL. The CDR3 reads CASSQPGQGYGYTF. The CDR3 nucleotides read TGCGCCAGCAGCCAACCGGGACAGGGTTATGGCTACACCTTC.

This clone has a single count. The chain employs TRBV19 and TRBJ1-2; 9 positions agree with TRBD1. CDR1 LNHDA and CDR2 SQIVND come from the germline V gene (reference sequence). There are 11 residues in the CDR3. The ends lost 7 bases at V and 8 bases at J; junction bases unmatched: 2. CDR3 nucleotides: TGTGCCAGTACAACAGGGGGCGGCTACACCTTC. This translates into CASTTGGGYTF.

The chain combines TRBV4-3 with TRBJ2-7; D is ambiguous. V lost 1 base to trimming and J lost 3 bases, with 7 bases between them. The CDR3 has 13 residues. Germline assignment: CDR1 LGHNA and CDR2 YSLEER. The CDR3 reads CASSQGRNYEQYF. CDR3 DNA sequence: TGCGCCAGCAGCCAAGGGCGGAACTACGAGCAGTACTTC.

This clone was counted a few times. This chain links TRBV5-1 with TRBJ1-2; D call uncertain. This CDR3 has 13 residues. Germline assignment: CDR1 SGHRS and CDR2 YFSETQ. V dropped 6 bases and J dropped 1 base, with 10 bases sitting between them. This CDR3 reads CASTFTGNYGYTF. The DNA of the CDR3 is TGCGCCAGCACCTTCACTGGTAACTATGGCTACACCTTC.

The J gene is TRBJ2-3, the V gene TRBV5-1; D might be TRBD1 (6 bases). Per germline, CDR1 SGHRS and CDR2 YFSETQ. Between the trimmed V and J ends, which lost 0 bases and 1 base, there was a span of 9 bases. This CDR3 comprises 15 residues. The CDR3 bases are TGCGCCAGCAGCTTGGTTAACAGGGGCACAGATACGCAGTATTTT. Encoded protein: CASSLVNRGTDTQYF.

The V gene is TRBV4-3, the J gene TRBJ1-4; no reliable D call. Germline CDR1 and CDR2: LGHNA and YSLEER. CDR3 size: 16 residues. Trimming shortened V by 1 base and J by 8 bases, and 17 bases separated the two germline ends. The CDR3 nucleotides are TGCGCCAGCAGCCAAGGTTCGACTCCTCGGTCGGAAAAACTGTTTTTT. Its protein product is CASSQGSTPRSEKLFF.

The gene calls are TRBV6-5 and TRBJ1-5; 9 positions agree with TRBD1. This CDR3 spans 15 amino acids. Germline values: CDR1 MNHEY, CDR2 SVGAGI. Germline trimming cut 5 bases from V and 4 bases from J; bases unmatched to any gene: 6. As DNA, the CDR3 is TGTGCCAGCAGTCTGGACAGGGGCAGAAATCAGCCCCAGCATTTT. Translation gives CASSLDRGRNQPQHF.

In its sample, this clone was seen a few times. The rearrangement uses TRBV2 and TRBJ2-5, with 10 positions matching TRBD2. The CDR3 is 14 residues long. V was clipped by 7 bases and J by 4 bases; unmatched bases: 6. CDR1 is SNHLY and CDR2 is FYNNEI in the germline V gene. The CDR3, as DNA: TGTGCCAGCAACTTTCGGACTAGCGGAGAGACCCAGTACTTC. Protein product: CASNFRTSGETQYF. Full variable domain (missing parts from reference TRBV2 and TRBJ2-5): EPEVTQTPSHQVTQMGQEVILRCVPISNHLYFYWYRQILGQKVEFLVSFYNNEISEKSEIFDDQFSVERPDGSNFTLKIRSTKLEDSAMYFCASNFRTSGETQYFGPGTRLLVL.

The chain links TRBV2 to TRBJ1-1; D ambiguous. The CDR3 loop spans 14 amino acids. Trimming removed 5 bases from V and 2 bases from J, with 12 bases in between. The germline V gene has CDR1 SNHLY and CDR2 FYNNEI. The CDR3, as DNA: TGTGCCAGCAGTCGTCGGACTCAAAACACTGAAGCTTTCTTT. Translating gives CASSRRTQNTEAFF.

The chain uses TRBV25-1 and TRBJ1-4; a possible D gene is TRBD1 (5 bases). Germline CDR1 and CDR2: MGHDK and SYGVNS. V was trimmed by 6 bases and J by 7 bases, leaving 18 bases between them. CDR3 length equals 15 residues. CDR3 amino acids: CASRRPGLGGEKLFF. CDR3 in DNA: TGTGCCAGCAGAAGGCCGGGACTTGGGGGTGAAAAACTGTTTTTT.

The V and J genes are TRBV4-3 and TRBJ2-1, with 8 positions matching TRBD1. The CDR3 totals 16 residues. Trimming at V came to 0 bases and at J to 5 bases, leaving 6 bases not matched to a gene. Germline CDR1 LGHNA, CDR2 YSLEER. Written as DNA, the CDR3 is TGCGCCAGCAGCCAAGATGAGGGGACAGGTCACAATGAGCAGTTCTTC. Its protein is CASSQDEGTGHNEQFF.

This chain uses TRBV5-1 with TRBJ2-5; 7 positions match TRBD1. The J segment lost 1 base and the V segment lost 0 bases, leaving 9 bases of the junction unmatched. From germline, CDR1 is SGHRS and CDR2 YFSETQ. The length of the CDR3 is 17 residues. The CDR3 loop is CASSLAIGQAAQETQYF. The DNA of the CDR3 is TGCGCCAGCAGCTTGGCGATCGGACAGGCCGCCCAAGAGACCCAGTACTTC.